This TCR beta chain is from a study of T cell repertoires in cytomegalovirus infection. At the level of the study: The public TCR beta signatures pointed to both CMV infection and matching HLA type.

Overall study results and limits: The ex vivo response was dominated by HLA-C-restricted CMV-specific TCR beta clonotypes. Cumulative frequency of public TCR beta families picked out carriers of CMV plus the relevant HLA.

TCRdb passed the reads through MiXCR, listing each CDR3 protein once. The sample shows hundreds of thousands of distinct CDR3 sequences, 35% to 40% of them seen only once. This CDR3 comprises 12 residues. The germline V gene has CDR1 ENHRY and CDR2 SYGVKD. V lost 0 bases, J lost 8 bases, and 4 bases lay in between. A few counts support this clonotype. Its target is not known. The sample consisted of PBMCs. This clonotype originated in a human donor in good health (CMV status not recorded). Some clones in this sample may be carry-over from other donors' samples. This chain joins TRBV10-3 and TRBJ1-4, with D hard to call. For the CDR3, the DNA is TGTGCCATCAGTGAGTCAAGGGAAAAACTGTTTTTT. Protein sequence: CAISESREKLFF.